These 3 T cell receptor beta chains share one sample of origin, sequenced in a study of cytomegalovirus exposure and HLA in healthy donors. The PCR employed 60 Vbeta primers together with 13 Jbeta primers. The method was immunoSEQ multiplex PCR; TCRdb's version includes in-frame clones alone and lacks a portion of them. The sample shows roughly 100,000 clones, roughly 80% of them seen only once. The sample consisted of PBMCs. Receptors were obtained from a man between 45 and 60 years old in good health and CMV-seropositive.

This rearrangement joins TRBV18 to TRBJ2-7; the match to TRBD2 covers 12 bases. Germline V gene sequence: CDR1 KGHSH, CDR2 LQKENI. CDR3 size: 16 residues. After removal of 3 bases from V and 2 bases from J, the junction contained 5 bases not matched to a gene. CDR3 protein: CASSPLRTSGAYEQYF. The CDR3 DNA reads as TGTGCCAGCTCACCCCTTAGGACTAGCGGGGCCTACGAGCAGTACTTC.

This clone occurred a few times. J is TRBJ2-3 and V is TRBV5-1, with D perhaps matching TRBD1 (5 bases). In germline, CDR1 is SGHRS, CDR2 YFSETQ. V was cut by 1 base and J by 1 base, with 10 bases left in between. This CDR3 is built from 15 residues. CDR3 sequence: CASSLLGDGTDTQYF. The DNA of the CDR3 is TGCGCCAGCAGCTTGTTAGGGGATGGCACAGATACGCAGTATTTT.

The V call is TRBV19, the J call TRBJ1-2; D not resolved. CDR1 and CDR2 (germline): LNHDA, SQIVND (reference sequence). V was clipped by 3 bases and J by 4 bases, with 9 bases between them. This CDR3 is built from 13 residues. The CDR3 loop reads CASSMAGIYGYTF. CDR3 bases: TGTGCCAGTAGTATGGCCGGGATCTATGGCTACACCTTC.